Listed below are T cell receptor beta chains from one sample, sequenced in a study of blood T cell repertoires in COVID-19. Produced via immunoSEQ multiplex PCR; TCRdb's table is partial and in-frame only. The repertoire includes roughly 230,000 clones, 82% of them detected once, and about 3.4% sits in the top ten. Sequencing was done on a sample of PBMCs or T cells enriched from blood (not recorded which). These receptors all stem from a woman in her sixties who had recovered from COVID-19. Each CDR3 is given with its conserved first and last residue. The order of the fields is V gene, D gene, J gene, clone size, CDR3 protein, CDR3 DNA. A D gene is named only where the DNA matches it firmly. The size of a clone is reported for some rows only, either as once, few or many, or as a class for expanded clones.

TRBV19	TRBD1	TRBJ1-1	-	CASKPGQLNTEAFF	TGTGCCAGTAAACCGGGACAGCTGAACACTGAAGCTTTCTTT
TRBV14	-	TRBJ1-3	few	CASSLQGHTIYF	TGTGCCAGCAGCCTCCAGGGGCACACCATATATTTT
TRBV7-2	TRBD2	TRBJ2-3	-	CASSSGTSGDTQYF	TGTGCCAGCAGCTCGGGGACTAGCGGGGATACGCAGTATTTT
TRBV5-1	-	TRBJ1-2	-	CASSADLGGYGYTF	TGCGCCAGCAGTGCTGACCTAGGGGGCTATGGCTACACCTTC
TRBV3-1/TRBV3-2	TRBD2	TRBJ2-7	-	CASSHSSLAGPLAYF	TGTGCCAGCAGCCATTCCAGTCTAGCGGGGCCCTTAGCGTACTTC
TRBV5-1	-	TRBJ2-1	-	CASSLKQSSYNEQFF	TGCGCCAGCAGCCTGAAACAGAGCTCCTACAATGAGCAGTTCTTC
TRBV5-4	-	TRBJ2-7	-	CASSLAGNTANEQYF	TGTGCCAGCAGCTTGGCCGGGAACACCGCTAATGAGCAGTACTTC
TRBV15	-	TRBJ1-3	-	CATTTREDGNTIYF	TGTGCCACCACCACTAGAGAGGATGGAAACACCATATATTTT
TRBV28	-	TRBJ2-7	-	CASSGPEFSYEQYF	TGTGCCAGCAGTGGGCCAGAATTTTCCTACGAGCAGTACTTC
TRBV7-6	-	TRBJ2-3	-	CASSPSRDTQYF	TGTGCCAGCAGCCCGAGTAGAGATACGCAGTATTTT
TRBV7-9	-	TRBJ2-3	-	CASSTHRGTDTQYF	TGTGCCAGCAGCACACACAGGGGCACAGATACGCAGTATTTT
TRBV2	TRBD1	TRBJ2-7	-	CASSPGGQASYEQYF	TGTGCCAGCAGCCCTGGGGGACAGGCTTCCTACGAGCAGTACTTC
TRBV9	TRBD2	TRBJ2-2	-	CASSPIGGGLTGELFF	TGTGCCAGCAGCCCCATCGGGGGGGGTCTCACCGGGGAGCTGTTTTTT
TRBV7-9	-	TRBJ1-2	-	CASSPTGYGYTF	TGTGCCAGCAGCCCAACAGGGTATGGCTACACCTTC
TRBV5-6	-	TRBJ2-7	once	CASSQVSLREQYF	TGTGCCAGCAGCCAAGTATCACTACGCGAGCAGTACTTC
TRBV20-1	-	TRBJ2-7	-	CSASPGSYEQYF	TGCAGTGCTAGTCCGGGGTCCTACGAGCAGTACTTC
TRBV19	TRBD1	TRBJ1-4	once	CASRNRGRVEKLFF	TGTGCCAGTAGGAACAGGGGACGAGTTGAAAAACTGTTTTTT
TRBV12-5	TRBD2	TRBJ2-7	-	CASGLDTSGGVYEQYF	TGTGCTAGTGGTTTAGATACTAGCGGGGGAGTTTACGAGCAGTACTTC
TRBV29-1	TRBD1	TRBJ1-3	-	CSVEARGTGNTIYF	TGCAGCGTTGAAGCCAGGGGGACTGGAAACACCATATATTTT
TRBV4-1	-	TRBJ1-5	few	CASSQDIAGRTINQPQHF	TGCGCCAGCAGCCAAGATATCGCGGGACGGACGATCAATCAGCCCCAGCATTTT
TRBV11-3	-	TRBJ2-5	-	CASSLGSEETQYF	TGTGCCAGCAGCTTAGGGTCAGAAGAGACCCAGTACTTC
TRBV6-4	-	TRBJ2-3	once	CASSGETTDTQYF	TGTGCCAGCAGCGGGGAAACCACAGATACGCAGTATTTT